The T cell receptor beta chain under discussion was sequenced for a study of human T cells and chemical hapten exposure. The wider study: For sensitization, 2% DPC was applied to a 2 cm by 2 cm patch of upper inner arm skin. Regarding the study as a whole: No change in TCRs above 1 in 1000 frequency was produced by DPC sensitization. Among expanded TCRs, significantly more large CDR3 similarity clusters formed than among controls.

Original analysis: Sampled TCR counts reached a median of approximately 93,000 per sample, with values ranging from about 23,224 to 700,000. TCRdb fed the RACE reads into MiXCR, producing one record per CDR3 protein. It is TCRdb's table, rather than the study itself, that gives the V and J calls and clone size. The data show 200,000 to 300,000 distinct CDR3 sequences, around 9.3% seen once. Specified time point: pre-sensitization, week 0. Indicated treatment: therapeutic diphenylcyclopropenone sensitization with weekly scalp DPC. Comments on this clonotype: What it binds is unknown. The junction differs from germline at one of its ends, possibly a read error.

This specimen was whole blood, taken in connection with sensitization to the hapten diphenylcyclopropenone (DPC). The clonotype was recovered from a woman aged 40 to 50 with alopecia areata. Some clones in this sample may be carry-over from other donors' samples.

The CDR3 spells CAGSPSDRGELFF. The DNA of the CDR3 is TGCGCCGGCAGCCCATCGGACCGCGGGGAGCTGTTTTTT. The chain recombines TRBV5-1 with TRBJ2-2; no clear D gene. The CDR3 is made up of 13 amino acids. CDR1 is SGHRS and CDR2 is YFSETQ in the germline V gene. Together with reference TRBV5-1 and TRBJ2-2, the CDR3 gives the full variable domain: KAGVTQTPRYLIKTRGQQVTLSCSPISGHRSVSWYQQTPGQGLQFLFEYFSETQRNKGNFPGRFSGRQFSNSRSEMNVSTLELGDSALYLCAGSPSDRGELFFGEGSRLTVL.